Presented here are 32 T cell receptor beta chains from one specimen sequenced in a study of OX40 agonist ivuxolimab in advanced cancers. Produced via immunoSEQ multiplex PCR; TCRdb's table is partial and in-frame only. The sample has about 61,000 clones, about nine tenths seen once. Sample: CD4+ or CD8+ T cells sorted from blood, taken in a trial of the OX40 agonist ivuxolimab. These receptors all come from an adult with an advanced solid tumor such as melanoma, head and neck, liver or kidney cancer.

This clone occurred once. This chain connects TRBV4-2 to TRBJ2-1, with 8 bases matching TRBD2. J was trimmed by 8 bases and V by 1 base; bases with no gene match: 10. In germline, CDR1 is LGHNA, CDR2 YNFKEQ. The CDR3 contains 16 residues. For the CDR3, the DNA is TGTGCCAGCAGCCAAGGGACTGTCGGGGGGGGCGATGAGCAGTTCTTC. It specifies CASSQGTVGGGDEQFF.

Regarding this clone: One end of the junction fails to match germline, which may point to a read error. The chain uses TRBV27 and TRBJ2-6, with D possibly TRBD1 on 6 matching bases. The CDR3 has 15 residues. The germline gives CDR1 MNHEY, CDR2 SMNVEV (reference sequence). CDR3 sequence reads: CAGSLRDTGANVLTF. The CDR3 coding sequence is TGTGCCGGCAGTTTACGGGACACTGGGGCCAACGTCCTGACTTTC.

A word on this clone: The sample contains more than one DNA sequence encoding this CDR3. The chain combines TRBV18 with TRBJ1-2; D call uncertain. The CDR3 loop spans 12 amino acids. V lost 2 bases to trimming and J lost 6 bases, with 7 bases between them. The germline CDR1 and CDR2 sequences are KGHSH and LQKENI. The CDR3 protein is CASSPSGDGYTF. The CDR3 DNA follows: TGTGCCAGCTCACCATCCGGGGATGGCTACACCTTC.

This clone was recorded only once. The chain employs TRBV7-2 and TRBJ1-1; a possible D gene is TRBD1 (5 bases). The CDR3 contains 15 residues. Germline-derived CDR1 and CDR2 are SGHTA and FQGNSA. The V end was cut by 7 bases, the J end by 4 bases, with 19 bases between. CDR3 protein: CASILSPGRFTEAFF. CDR3 DNA: TGTGCCAGCATCCTCAGCCCAGGGAGGTTCACTGAAGCTTTCTTT.

The chain combines TRBV10-3 with TRBJ1-4; no clear D gene. Trimming shortened V by 0 bases and J by 7 bases, and 9 bases separated the two germline ends. Germline assignment: CDR1 ENHRY and CDR2 SYGVKD. The CDR3 totals 14 residues. The CDR3: CAISESDAVEKLFF. In DNA, the CDR3 is TGTGCCATCAGTGAGTCGGATGCCGTTGAAAAACTGTTTTTT.

This rearrangement joins TRBV5-4 to TRBJ2-1; 9 positions match TRBD1. The germline V gene has CDR1 SGHNT and CDR2 YYREEE (reference sequence). V lost 2 bases, J lost 7 bases, and 7 bases stayed unmatched. CDR3 size: 15 residues. The CDR3 DNA is TGTGCCAGCAGCTTCCGGGACAGGGATGAAAATGAGCAGTTCTTC. Translating it yields CASSFRDRDENEQFF.

The chain uses TRBV19 and TRBJ1-2; D is ambiguous. The germline V and J ends were trimmed by 0 bases and 3 bases, with 8 bases remaining between them. Germline-derived CDR1 and CDR2 are LNHDA and SQIVND (reference sequence). The CDR3 loop spans 14 amino acids. The CDR3 reads CASSIDGGYYGYTF. The CDR3 bases are TGTGCCAGTAGTATAGATGGAGGTTACTATGGCTACACCTTC.

The CDR3 coding sequence is TGTGCCAGCAGCTCCAGCTCTGGAAACACCATATATTTT. Translated: CASSSSSGNTIYF. J is TRBJ1-3 and V is TRBV7-2; D is unclear. The length of the CDR3 is 13 residues. CDR1 is SGHTA and CDR2 is FQGNSA in the germline V gene. V lost 4 bases to trimming and J lost 0 bases, with 4 bases between them. Supplemented by reference TRBV7-2 and TRBJ1-3, the full variable domain reads GAGVSQSPSNKVTEKGKDVELRCDPISGHTALYWYRQSLGQGLEFLIYFQGNSAPDKSGLPSDRFSAERTGGSVSTLTIQRTQQEDSAVYLCASSSSSGNTIYFGEGSWLTVV.

This chain uses TRBV5-1 with TRBJ1-2; no firm D call. This CDR3 is built from 13 residues. V was clipped by 3 bases and J by 3 bases, with 9 bases between them. Germline-derived CDR1 and CDR2 are SGHRS and YFSETQ. The CDR3 coding sequence is TGCGCCAGCAGCTGGGCGGCTGACTATGGCTACACCTTC. As protein: CASSWAADYGYTF.

The chain has TRBV11-3 and TRBJ2-6; a weak D match, TRBD2 (5 bases). Germline CDR1 SGHNT, CDR2 YENEEA. Trimming pared 2 bases from V and 0 bases from J, leaving 17 bases between. CDR3 length equals 19 residues. The CDR3 bases are TGTGCCAGCAGCTTAAGTGGGAGAGGTTTCCTCTCTGGGGCCAACGTCCTGACTTTC. It codes for CASSLSGRGFLSGANVLTF. Looking up the rest from reference TRBV11-3 and TRBJ2-6 gives the full variable domain: EAGVVQSPRYKIIEKKQPVAFWCNPISGHNTLYWYLQNLGQGPELLIRYENEEAVDDSQLPKDRFSAERLKGVDSTLKIQPAELGDSAVYLCASSLSGRGFLSGANVLTFGAGSRLTVL.

The genes are TRBV5-4 and TRBJ1-1; 7 positions agree with TRBD1. The CDR3 extends over 15 amino acids. Germline V gives CDR1 SGHNT, CDR2 YYREEE (reference sequence). V trimming: 2 bases; J trimming: 0 bases; junction bases outside the gene matches: 4. The CDR3 reads CASSFRGQMNTEAFF. CDR3 bases: TGTGCCAGCAGCTTTCGGGGACAGATGAACACTGAAGCTTTCTTT.

This sequence joins TRBV25-1 and TRBJ1-2; 8 bases map to TRBD1. This CDR3 is 15 amino acids long. In germline, CDR1 is MGHDK, CDR2 SYGVNS. J gave up 3 bases and V 6 bases, and 9 bases lay outside the gene matches. The CDR3 DNA sequence: TGTGCCAGCAGCTTGACAGGGGTCGGAGACTATGGCTACACCTTC. Translated: CASSLTGVGDYGYTF.

The chain's CDR3 is CASQPGGELFF. The CDR3 DNA sequence: TGTGCCAGTCAGCCTGGCGGGGAGCTGTTTTTT. The V gene is TRBV6-1, the J gene TRBJ2-2; no reliable D call. The CDR3 loop spans 11 amino acids. Trimming pared 9 bases from V and 7 bases from J, leaving 9 bases between. CDR1 MNHNS and CDR2 SASEGT come from the germline V gene.

J is TRBJ2-1 and V is TRBV7-8; TRBD2 agrees at 13 bases. CDR1 and CDR2 from the germline V gene are SGHVS and FQNEAQ. The junction had 9 bases not matched to a gene; V was cut back by 4 bases and J by 9 bases. The CDR3 totals 16 residues. The CDR3 nucleotides are TGTGCCAGCAGCTCAGTAACTAGCGGGGGGGGTCGTGAGCAGTTCTTC. Protein sequence: CASSSVTSGGGREQFF.

This clone was observed a few times. This chain uses TRBV7-9 with TRBJ1-1, with 9 bases lining up with TRBD1. CDR3 length: 15 residues. V lost 1 base, J lost 4 bases, and 4 bases stayed unmatched. CDR1 is SEHNR, CDR2 FQNEAQ, per germline (reference sequence). This CDR3 reads CASSLGDRGVTEAFF. CDR3 nucleotide sequence: TGTGCCAGCAGCTTAGGCGACAGGGGGGTCACTGAAGCTTTCTTT.

J is TRBJ2-2 and V is TRBV5-1; D gene unclear. The CDR3 is 15 residues long. The germline V gene encodes CDR1 SGHRS and CDR2 YFSETQ. Between the trimmed V and J ends, which lost 0 bases and 2 bases, there was a span of 8 bases. Written as DNA, the CDR3 is TGCGCCAGCAGCTTGGGGGATATTAACACCGGGGAGCTGTTTTTT. Translated, it gives CASSLGDINTGELFF. Using reference TRBV5-1 and TRBJ2-2 for the parts outside the CDR3, the full variable domain is KAGVTQTPRYLIKTRGQQVTLSCSPISGHRSVSWYQQTPGQGLQFLFEYFSETQRNKGNFPGRFSGRQFSNSRSEMNVSTLELGDSALYLCASSLGDINTGELFFGEGSRLTVL.

The V gene is TRBV7-2, the J gene TRBJ1-5; TRBD1 matches 8 bases. Germline-derived CDR1 and CDR2 are SGHTA and FQGNSA. The length of the CDR3 is 15 residues. The V segment lost 4 bases and the J segment 1 base; nucleotides outside the gene matches: 3. The CDR3, as DNA: TGTGCCAGCAGCTCTCGGACAGGGAGCAATCAGCCCCAGCATTTT. Translation gives CASSSRTGSNQPQHF.

The rearrangement links TRBV30 to TRBJ2-2; 8 bases match TRBD1. CDR1 and CDR2 (germline): GTSNPN, SVGIG (reference sequence). The CDR3 has 20 amino acids. Trimming took 5 bases from V and 6 from J; bases not matched to a gene: 26. CDR3 nucleotide sequence: TGTGCCTGGGGTCCGTTCCAGGGGGCGGTTTTGAAGGGATCTTCCGGGGAGCTGTTTTTT. It translates to CAWGPFQGAVLKGSSGELFF.

This rearrangement joins TRBV15 to TRBJ2-7; 16 nucleotides agree with TRBD2. This CDR3 comprises 17 residues. Germline CDR1 reads LNHNV; CDR2 reads YYDKDF (reference sequence). The V and J ends lost 5 bases and 6 bases, in that order; junction bases with no gene match: 10. The CDR3 here is CATSSGTSGRAVGEQYF. Here the CDR3 DNA reads TGTGCCACCAGCTCCGGGACTAGCGGGAGGGCCGTAGGCGAGCAGTACTTC.

The chain joins TRBV2 to TRBJ1-1, with D possibly being TRBD1 (6 bases). CDR3 length: 14 residues. V lost 4 bases and J lost 6, with 15 bases in between. CDR1 and CDR2 (germline): SNHLY, FYNNEI. The CDR3 here is CASSGQRGVAEAFF. CDR3 in DNA: TGTGCCAGCAGTGGACAAAGGGGGGTAGCTGAAGCTTTCTTT.

This sequence joins TRBV14 and TRBJ2-7, with a tentative D call TRBD1 (5 bases). The CDR3 sequence is 11 residues long. Germline assignment: CDR1 SGHDN and CDR2 FVKESK. Between the trimmed V and J ends, which lost 4 bases and 6 bases, there was a span of 7 bases. The CDR3 nucleotides are TGTGCCAGCAGCCGGGGCCCCGAGCAGTACTTC. It translates to CASSRGPEQYF.

CDR3 nucleotides: TGTGCCAGCAGTCGTACAGAGGACTATAATTCACCCCTCCACTTT. It is translated as CASSRTEDYNSPLHF. The chain joins TRBV13 to TRBJ1-6; D is undetermined. This CDR3 comprises 15 residues. Germline V gene data show CDR1 as PRHDT and CDR2 as FYEKMQ (reference sequence). V was pared by 6 bases and J by 3 bases, with 12 bases between.

The V gene is TRBV5-4, the J gene TRBJ2-1; 14 bases are a match to TRBD2. This CDR3 is built from 15 residues. Germline V gives CDR1 SGHNT, CDR2 YYREEE (reference sequence). J gave up 12 bases and V 0 bases, and 5 bases lay outside the gene matches. The chain's CDR3 is CASSLGLAGGGGQFF. CDR3 bases: TGTGCCAGCAGCTTGGGACTAGCGGGAGGGGGTGGGCAGTTCTTC.

The J gene is TRBJ1-2, the V gene TRBV6-5; 8 bases align to TRBD1. The V segment lost 6 bases and the J segment 7 bases; nucleotides outside the gene matches: 7. Germline V gene sequence: CDR1 MNHEY, CDR2 SVGAGI. The CDR3 is 13 residues long. CDR3 residues: CASRSPGGSGYTF. The CDR3 DNA reads TGTGCCAGCAGATCACCAGGGGGCTCTGGCTACACCTTC.

This chain's CDR3 is CASSSQGRLSYEQYF. The CDR3 DNA reads as TGTGCCAGCAGCTCGCAGGGCAGGCTGTCCTACGAGCAGTACTTC. This rearrangement joins TRBV11-1 to TRBJ2-5; a possible D gene is TRBD1 (5 bases). The J call is doubtful: the DNA matches TRBJ2-7 better. Germline-derived CDR1 and CDR2 are SGHAT and FQDESV (reference sequence). This CDR3 contains 15 residues.

The genes are TRBV19 and TRBJ1-2; tentatively, D is TRBD1 (6 bases). V lost 7 bases and J lost 4, with 16 bases in between. Per germline, CDR1 LNHDA and CDR2 SQIVND (reference sequence). CDR3 length: 14 residues. The CDR3 is CASMNREATYGYTF. CDR3 nucleotide sequence: TGTGCCAGTATGAACAGGGAAGCTACCTATGGCTACACCTTC.

The chain carries TRBV27 and TRBJ2-7, with 10 bases identical to TRBD1. Germline loops: CDR1 MNHEY, CDR2 SMNVEV (reference sequence). The CDR3 totals 13 residues. Trimming removed 5 bases from V and 3 bases from J; junction bases left unmatched: 1. This chain's CDR3 is CASSRDRGYEQYF. CDR3 in DNA: TGTGCCAGCAGTAGGGACAGGGGCTACGAGCAGTACTTC.

The rearrangement links TRBV9 to TRBJ1-1; TRBD1 agrees at 8 bases. CDR1 SGDLS and CDR2 YYNGEE come from the germline V gene. Trimming cost V 1 base and J 4 bases; bases outside gene matches: 9. The CDR3 runs 16 residues. CDR3 protein: CASSVQSSGGGTEAFF. In DNA, the CDR3 is TGTGCCAGCAGCGTACAGTCCTCAGGGGGCGGCACTGAAGCTTTCTTT.

The rearrangement joins TRBV7-9 to TRBJ1-1; D possibly corresponds to TRBD1 (5 bases). Trimming removed 5 bases at V and 2 bases at J, with 15 bases between. Looked up from germline, CDR1 is SEHNR and CDR2 is FQNEAQ (reference sequence). This CDR3 has 15 amino acids. CDR3 amino acids: CASSPREQLNTEAFF. The CDR3 DNA is TGTGCCAGCAGCCCCAGGGAACAGCTTAACACTGAAGCTTTCTTT.

The chain recombines TRBV29-1 with TRBJ1-2, with 9 bases matching TRBD1. The V gene end was trimmed by 3 bases and the J gene end by 3 bases; junction bases not matched to a gene: 14. CDR1 is SQVTM, CDR2 ANQGSEA, per germline. The CDR3 extends over 17 amino acids. The CDR3 sequence: CSVDRAPGQGADYGYTF. Here the CDR3 DNA reads TGCAGCGTTGATAGAGCCCCGGGACAGGGAGCTGACTATGGCTACACCTTC.

DNA of the CDR3: TGCGCCAGCAGCCAAGGACAGGTAGGGCTGGGAGCTTTCTTT. It yields the protein CASSQGQVGLGAFF. The genes are TRBV4-3 and TRBJ1-1, with D possibly matching TRBD1 (6 bases). CDR3 length: 14 residues. V gave up 1 base and J gave up 10 bases, with 16 bases separating them. From germline, CDR1 is LGHNA and CDR2 YSLEER.

Only a few counts were recorded for this clone. The V and J genes are TRBV19 and TRBJ1-3; perhaps TRBD1 as D (6 bases). V was clipped by 6 bases and J by 2 bases, with 11 bases between them. The germline V gene has CDR1 LNHDA and CDR2 SQIVND (reference sequence). This CDR3 spans 14 amino acids. The CDR3 DNA sequence: TGTGCCAGTAGGACACAGGGAGCTGGAAACACCATATATTTT. Protein sequence: CASRTQGAGNTIYF. Complete variable domain (other parts from reference TRBV19 and TRBJ1-3): DGGITQSPKYLFRKEGQNVTLSCEQNLNHDAMYWYRQDPGQGLRLIYYSQIVNDFQKGDIAEGYSVSREKKESFPLTVTSAQKNPTAFYLCASRTQGAGNTIYFGEGSWLTVV.